This T cell receptor (beta chain) comes out of a study of human T cells and chemical hapten exposure. About the study: Each week of the roughly 22-week study, patients had diphenylcyclopropenone applied to the scalp.

Time point denoted: patch test 2, 6 weeks after DPC sensitization. Treatment indicated: therapeutic diphenylcyclopropenone sensitization with weekly scalp DPC. Study-wide findings and caveats: No alteration of TCRs above 1 in 1000 frequency was seen with DPC sensitization.

The study's library attached unique molecular identifiers to single cDNA molecules. MiXCR, applied by TCRdb to the RACE reads, yields one record per CDR3 protein. The profile shows approximately 90,000 distinct CDR3 sequences, approximately 9.9% of them singletons. As for this clonotype: Its specificity is not known.

Trimming removed 4 bases at V and 7 bases at J, with 22 bases between. The V gene's germline CDR1 is DFQATT and CDR2 SNEGSKA (reference sequence). CDR3 size: 15 residues. The J gene is TRBJ1-1, the V gene TRBV20-1; a possible D gene is TRBD1 (6 bases). The sequence came from a man between 40 and 49 years old with alopecia areata. Some clones in this sample may be carry-over from other donors' samples. The sample was whole blood, taken in connection with sensitization to the hapten diphenylcyclopropenone (DPC). The CDR3 region is CSANPPPPGEFEAFF. Here the CDR3 DNA reads TGCAGTGCTAATCCCCCCCCTCCAGGGGAGTTTGAAGCTTTCTTT.